The 8 T cell receptor beta chains below come from one sample, sequenced in a study of blood T cell repertoires in COVID-19. TCRdb's table, derived via immunoSEQ multiplex PCR, lists solely in-frame clones and lacks some. The sample has roughly 110,000 clones; 70% to 90% are singletons. The source material was peripheral blood. These receptors were obtained from a middle-aged man with acute or convalescent COVID-19.

The rearrangement uses TRBV4-2 and TRBJ2-7, with no clear D. The length of the CDR3 is 15 residues. Germline V CDR1 and CDR2: LGHNA, YNFKEQ. Trimming took off 0 bases at V and 0 bases at J, with 9 bases between the two ends. CDR3 protein: CASSQEGESSYEQYF. In nucleotides, the CDR3 is TGTGCCAGCAGCCAAGAAGGAGAGAGCTCCTACGAGCAGTACTTC.

The chain links TRBV12-2 to TRBJ2-7; the listed D gene, TRBD2, was not tested against the DNA. TRBV12-2 is annotated as a pseudogene. The CDR3 is made up of 18 amino acids. The CDR3 bases are TGTGCAAGTCGCTTAGGCGGGACTAGAGCTTCTAAGTCCTACGAGCAGTACTTC. It codes for CASRLGGTRASKSYEQYF.

This clone was detected once. The chain recombines TRBV5-1 with TRBJ1-1; 8 bases are shared with TRBD1. Germline trimming cut 2 bases from V and 0 bases from J; bases unmatched to any gene: 6. The CDR3 consists of 16 residues. Germline V gene data show CDR1 as SGHRS and CDR2 as YFSETQ. In DNA form, the CDR3 reads TGCGCCAGCAGCTTAGTGCCAGGGGGCGTGAACACTGAAGCTTTCTTT. This sequence encodes CASSLVPGGVNTEAFF.

This clone was counted many times. The chain employs TRBV27 and TRBJ1-2; D unclear. Trimming shortened V by 3 bases and J by 2 bases, and 7 bases separated the two germline ends. Germline CDR1 and CDR2: MNHEY and SMNVEV (reference sequence). This CDR3 is 13 amino acids long. The CDR3 loop is CASSFNTNYGYTF. DNA of the CDR3: TGTGCCAGCAGTTTCAACACGAACTATGGCTACACCTTC.

The J gene is TRBJ1-5, the V gene TRBV19; TRBD1 is a possible D gene (6 bases). This CDR3 has 19 residues. Germline CDR1 is LNHDA and CDR2 is SQIVND (reference sequence). The V end was cut by 5 bases, the J end by 2 bases, with 25 bases between. The CDR3 DNA reads as TGTGCCAGTAGTCCCCGTATCTCTTCTACAGGGAAACGCAATCAGCCCCAGCATTTT. Amino acids: CASSPRISSTGKRNQPQHF.

This sequence joins TRBV11-2 and TRBJ2-5; 9 nucleotides agree with TRBD2. The junction had 10 bases not matched to a gene; V was cut back by 5 bases and J by 3 bases. The CDR3 has 16 amino acids. CDR1 SGHAT and CDR2 FQNNGV come from the germline V gene. CDR3 sequence: CASSPQARLAEETQYF. The CDR3 DNA reads TGTGCCAGCAGCCCCCAAGCGAGACTAGCGGAAGAGACCCAGTACTTC.

V usage is TRBV5-1 and J usage is TRBJ2-7; the match to TRBD2 covers 9 bases. With V trimmed by 0 bases and J by 7 bases, 8 bases remained unmatched. Germline V CDR1 and CDR2: SGHRS, YFSETQ. This CDR3 spans 15 amino acids. The CDR3 spells CASSLGLAGRREQYF. For the CDR3, the DNA is TGCGCCAGCAGCTTGGGGCTAGCGGGAAGGAGGGAGCAGTACTTC. The full variable domain, its missing parts supplied by reference TRBV5-1 and TRBJ2-7, is KAGVTQTPRYLIKTRGQQVTLSCSPISGHRSVSWYQQTPGQGLQFLFEYFSETQRNKGNFPGRFSGRQFSNSRSEMNVSTLELGDSALYLCASSLGLAGRREQYFGPGTRLTVT.

The chain links TRBV18 to TRBJ2-7, with TRBD2 matching over 10 bases. The CDR3 contains 14 residues. Per the germline V gene, CDR1 is KGHSH and CDR2 is LQKENI. Trimming cost V 6 bases and J 4 bases; bases outside gene matches: 6. This chain's CDR3 is CASSPAGGNYEQYF. The CDR3 bases are TGTGCCAGCTCGCCAGCGGGAGGGAATTACGAGCAGTACTTC. The entire variable domain, with the rest obtained from reference TRBV18 and TRBJ2-7, is as follows: NAGVMQNPRHLVRRRGQEARLRCSPMKGHSHVYWYRQLPEEGLKFMVYLQKENIIDESGMPKERFSAEFPKEGPSILRIQQVVRGDSAAYFCASSPAGGNYEQYFGPGTRLTVT.